This T cell receptor (beta chain) was captured in a study of Graves' ophthalmopathy and Graves' hyperthyroidism. This CDR3 has 14 residues. The germline V and J ends were trimmed by 7 bases and 3 bases, with 17 bases remaining between them. CDR1 SGDLS and CDR2 YYNGEE come from the germline V gene. Amplifying from RNA transcripts, the study obtained TCR beta CDR3 regions. An initial RT-PCR round employing HTBI primers preceded a second-round multiplex PCR. MiXCR was run by TCRdb on the multiplex PCR reads, yielding one entry per CDR3 protein. The data show around 590,000 distinct CDR3 sequences, about 35% seen once.

The sequence came from an adult man with Graves' hyperthyroidism. The chain uses TRBV9 and TRBJ2-7; D might be TRBD1 (6 bases). Input material: peripheral blood or thyroid tissue (not recorded which). The CDR3 region has the DNA TGTGCCAGCGGACCCCTGGACAGAAACTACGAGCAGTACTTC. This encodes CASGPLDRNYEQYF.